Following are 9 T cell receptor beta chains from one sample sequenced in a study of T cell changes during pregnancy in multiple sclerosis. The method was immunoSEQ multiplex PCR; TCRdb's version includes in-frame clones alone and lacks a portion of them. Here the sample spans under 70,000 clones, 85% to 95% being singletons. The specimen comprised CD4+ T cells from peripheral blood mononuclear cells, sampled after pregnancy. The receptors come from a female donor with multiple sclerosis, enrolled in a pregnancy study.

CDR3 loop: CAWTGLARVDGELFF. CDR3 in DNA: TGTGCCTGGACGGGTTTGGCCAGGGTCGACGGGGAGCTGTTTTTT. This chain uses TRBV30 with TRBJ2-2; a possible D gene is TRBD1 (5 bases). The CDR3 is 15 residues long. V shed 4 bases and J shed 7 bases, with 19 bases lying between them. Germline V gene lookup returns CDR1 GTSNPN and CDR2 SVGIG (reference sequence). Combining the CDR3 with reference TRBV30 and TRBJ2-2 gives the whole variable domain SQTIHQWPATLVQPVGSPLSLECTVEGTSNPNLYWYRQAAGRGLQLLFYSVGIGQISSEVPQNLSASRPQDRQFILSSKKLLLSDSGFYLCAWTGLARVDGELFFGEGSRLTVL.

CDR3 sequence: CAWSVDRGSYEQYF. CDR3 DNA: TGTGCCTGGAGTGTAGACAGGGGCTCCTACGAGCAGTACTTC. This rearrangement joins TRBV30 to TRBJ2-7, with 8 bases lining up with TRBD1. The CDR3 totals 14 residues. The V gene end was trimmed by 0 bases and the J gene end by 0 bases; junction bases not matched to a gene: 1. In germline, CDR1 is GTSNPN, CDR2 SVGIG (reference sequence).

The rearrangement links TRBV6-5 to TRBJ2-3; possible D gene TRBD1, 6 bases. Germline CDR1 and CDR2: MNHEY and SVGAGI. CDR3 length: 14 residues. V lost 2 bases to trimming and J lost 2 bases, with 8 bases between them. The CDR3 bases are TGTGCCAGCAGTTACGGGGGCTCCACAGATACGCAGTATTTT. It yields the protein CASSYGGSTDTQYF.

This chain connects TRBV5-1 to TRBJ2-7; 7 bases align to TRBD2. The V gene's germline CDR1 is SGHRS and CDR2 YFSETQ. Unmatched junction bases numbered 8, after V lost 2 bases and J lost 3 bases. The CDR3 extends over 15 amino acids. The CDR3 DNA is TGCGCCAGCAGCTTAAGTGTCGGGGGGAACTACGAGCAGTACTTC. As protein: CASSLSVGGNYEQYF.

This chain uses TRBV7-2 with TRBJ2-7; a weak D match, TRBD2 (6 bases). The CDR3 has 15 amino acids. Trimming left V 1 base short and J 0 bases short, with 10 bases between. CDR1 is SGHTA, CDR2 FQGNSA, per germline. CDR3 in DNA: TGTGCCAGCAGCTTAGTCGTCGGGAGCTCCTACGAGCAGTACTTC. Protein product: CASSLVVGSSYEQYF.

Only one count was recorded for this clone. In DNA form, the CDR3 reads TGCAGTGCCAACTCTGGAAACACCATATATTTT. It encodes CSANSGNTIYF. The V call is TRBV20-1, the J call TRBJ1-3; D is ambiguous. CDR3 size: 11 residues. Germline V gives CDR1 DFQATT, CDR2 SNEGSKA (reference sequence). V was shortened by 6 bases and J by 0 bases, with 3 bases between the two germline ends.

This chain uses TRBV2 with TRBJ2-7, with TRBD2 matching over 14 bases. The junction had 10 bases not matched to a gene; V was cut back by 8 bases and J by 7 bases. This CDR3 is 15 amino acids long. Germline CDR1 is SNHLY and CDR2 is FYNNEI. DNA of the CDR3: TGTGCCAGCTTGGGGACTAGCGGGAGTGGAGGGGAGCAGTACTTC. Its protein is CASLGTSGSGGEQYF. The variable domain in full, completed from reference TRBV2 and TRBJ2-7, reads EPEVTQTPSHQVTQMGQEVILRCVPISNHLYFYWYRQILGQKVEFLVSFYNNEISEKSEIFDDQFSVERPDGSNFTLKIRSTKLEDSAMYFCASLGTSGSGGEQYFGPGTRLTVT.

In the case of this clone: At the DNA level, this CDR3 is encoded by other sequences in the same sample as well. The chain employs TRBV19 and TRBJ1-4; 11 bases align to TRBD1. The CDR3 runs to 14 residues. Germline-derived CDR1 and CDR2 are LNHDA and SQIVND (reference sequence). The V and J ends lost 3 bases and 6 bases, in that order; junction bases with no gene match: 0. The CDR3 region is CASSMGQGDEKLFF. CDR3 nucleotides: TGTGCCAGTAGTATGGGACAGGGGGATGAAAAACTGTTTTTT.

The count of this clone is one. This chain uses TRBV5-1 with TRBJ2-5; 7 bases are a match to TRBD2. The CDR3 covers 14 residues. Germline values: CDR1 SGHRS, CDR2 YFSETQ. J was trimmed by 5 bases and V by 2 bases; bases with no gene match: 6. The CDR3 sequence: CASSFGRVEETQYF. For the CDR3, the DNA is TGCGCCAGCAGCTTTGGGAGGGTGGAGGAGACCCAGTACTTC.